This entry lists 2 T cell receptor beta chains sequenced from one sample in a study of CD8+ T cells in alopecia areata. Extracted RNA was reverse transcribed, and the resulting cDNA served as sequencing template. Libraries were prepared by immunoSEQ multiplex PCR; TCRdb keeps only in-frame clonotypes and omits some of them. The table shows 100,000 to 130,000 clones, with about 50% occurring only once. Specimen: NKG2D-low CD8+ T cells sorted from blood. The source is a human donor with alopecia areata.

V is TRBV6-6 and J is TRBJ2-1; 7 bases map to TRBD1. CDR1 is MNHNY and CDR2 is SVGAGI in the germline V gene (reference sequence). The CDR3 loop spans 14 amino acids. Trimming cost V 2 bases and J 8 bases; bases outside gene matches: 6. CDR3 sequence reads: CASSYVSQGDEQFF. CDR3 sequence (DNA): TGTGCCAGCAGTTACGTCAGCCAGGGGGATGAGCAGTTCTTC.

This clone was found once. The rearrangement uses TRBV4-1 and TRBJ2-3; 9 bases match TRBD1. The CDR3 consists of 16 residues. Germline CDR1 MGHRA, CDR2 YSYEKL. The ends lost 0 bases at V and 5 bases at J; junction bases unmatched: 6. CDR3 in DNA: TGCGCCAGCAGCCAAGATTCGGGACAGGGAATAGATACGCAGTATTTT. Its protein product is CASSQDSGQGIDTQYF.